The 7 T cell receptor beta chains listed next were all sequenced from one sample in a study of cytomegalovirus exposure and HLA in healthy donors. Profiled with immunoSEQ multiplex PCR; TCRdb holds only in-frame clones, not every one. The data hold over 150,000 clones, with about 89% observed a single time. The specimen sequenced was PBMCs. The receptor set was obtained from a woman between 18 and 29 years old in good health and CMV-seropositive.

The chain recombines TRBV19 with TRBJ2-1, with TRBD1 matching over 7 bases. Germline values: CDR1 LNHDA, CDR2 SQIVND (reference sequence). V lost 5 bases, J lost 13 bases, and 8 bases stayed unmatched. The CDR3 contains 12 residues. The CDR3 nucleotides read TGTGCCAGTAGTGTTTCTGGGACAGTTCAGTTCTTC. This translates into CASSVSGTVQFF.

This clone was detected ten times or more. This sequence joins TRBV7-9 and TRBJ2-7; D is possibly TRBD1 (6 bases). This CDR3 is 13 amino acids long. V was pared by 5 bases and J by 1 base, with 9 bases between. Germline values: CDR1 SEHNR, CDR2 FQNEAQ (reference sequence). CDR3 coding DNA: TGTGCCAGCAGCCCCGGGACATCCTACGAGCAGTACTTC. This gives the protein CASSPGTSYEQYF. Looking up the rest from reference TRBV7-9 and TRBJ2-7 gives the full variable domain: DTGVSQNPRHKITKRGQNVTFRCDPISEHNRLYWYRQTLGQGPEFLTYFQNEAQLEKSRLLSDRFSAERPKGSFSTLEIQRTEQGDSAMYLCASSPGTSYEQYFGPGTRLTVT.

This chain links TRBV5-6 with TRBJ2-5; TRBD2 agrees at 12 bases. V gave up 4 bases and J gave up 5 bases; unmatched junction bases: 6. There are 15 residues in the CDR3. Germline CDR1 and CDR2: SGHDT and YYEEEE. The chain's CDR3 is CASSRRTSGTETQYF. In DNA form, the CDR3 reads TGTGCCAGCAGCCGACGGACTAGCGGGACGGAGACCCAGTACTTC.

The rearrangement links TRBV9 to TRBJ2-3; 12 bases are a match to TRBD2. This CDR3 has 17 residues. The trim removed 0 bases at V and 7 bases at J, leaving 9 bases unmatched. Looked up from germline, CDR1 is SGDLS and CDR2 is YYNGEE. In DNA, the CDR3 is TGTGCCAGCAGCGTAGCGTGGGCTAGCGGGGGGGCGTATACGCAGTATTTT. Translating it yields CASSVAWASGGAYTQYF. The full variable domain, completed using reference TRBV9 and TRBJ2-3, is DSGVTQTPKHLITATGQRVTLRCSPRSGDLSVYWYQQSLDQGLQFLIQYYNGEERAKGNILERFSAQQFPDLHSELNLSSLELGDSALYFCASSVAWASGGAYTQYFGPGTRLTVL.

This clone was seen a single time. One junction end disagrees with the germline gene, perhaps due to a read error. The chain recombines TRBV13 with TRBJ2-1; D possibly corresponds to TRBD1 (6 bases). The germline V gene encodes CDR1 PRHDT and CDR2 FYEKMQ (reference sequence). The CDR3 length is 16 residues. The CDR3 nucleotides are TGTGCCAGCAGCGTAGGACAGATCGGCTTAGACAATGAGCAGTTCTTC. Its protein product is CASSVGQIGLDNEQFF.

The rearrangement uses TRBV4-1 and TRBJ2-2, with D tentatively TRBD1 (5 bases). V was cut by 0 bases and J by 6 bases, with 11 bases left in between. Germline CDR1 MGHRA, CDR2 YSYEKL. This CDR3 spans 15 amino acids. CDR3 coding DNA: TGCGCCAGCAGCCAAGATGAGGCAGGGTCCGGGGAGCTGTTTTTT. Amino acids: CASSQDEAGSGELFF.

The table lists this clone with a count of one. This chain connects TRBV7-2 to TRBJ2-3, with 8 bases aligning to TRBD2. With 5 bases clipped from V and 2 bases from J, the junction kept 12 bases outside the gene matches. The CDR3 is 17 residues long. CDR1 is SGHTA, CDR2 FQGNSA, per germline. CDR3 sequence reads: CASSQGSSGGVTDTQYF. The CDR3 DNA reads TGTGCCAGCAGCCAGGGGTCAAGCGGGGGAGTCACAGATACGCAGTATTTT.